Below, 29 T cell receptor beta chains from the same sample are listed, as sequenced in a study of siplizumab effects on memory and regulatory T cells. Assay used: immunoSEQ multiplex PCR; TCRdb lists only in-frame clones, some missing. The data hold 62,000 or so clones, with less than 90% observed a single time. Sequencing used memory CD4+ T cells sorted from blood. These TCRs come from a human donor in good health.

This clone was found once. V usage is TRBV14 and J usage is TRBJ2-3, with 7 bases aligning to TRBD2. The germline gives CDR1 SGHDN, CDR2 FVKESK. V shed 4 bases and J 1 base; nucleotides not matched to a gene: 2. This CDR3 spans 14 amino acids. The CDR3 DNA follows: TGTGCCAGCAGCCGGACTAGTGGCACAGATACGCAGTATTTT. This sequence encodes CASSRTSGTDTQYF.

This sequence joins TRBV19 and TRBJ1-5; the D gene is possibly TRBD1 (6 bases). The CDR3 loop spans 12 amino acids. V lost 5 bases, J lost 5 bases, and 7 bases lay in between. The germline gives CDR1 LNHDA, CDR2 SQIVND (reference sequence). CDR3 DNA sequence: TGTGCCAGTAGTGGACAGTATCAGCCCCAGCATTTT. Its translation: CASSGQYQPQHF. The full variable domain, completed using reference TRBV19 and TRBJ1-5, is DGGITQSPKYLFRKEGQNVTLSCEQNLNHDAMYWYRQDPGQGLRLIYYSQIVNDFQKGDIAEGYSVSREKKESFPLTVTSAQKNPTAFYLCASSGQYQPQHFGDGTRLSIL.

This rearrangement joins TRBV5-4 to TRBJ1-1; unclear D gene. The V and J ends lost 4 bases and 8 bases respectively, with 15 bases between them. The CDR3 has 13 amino acids. Germline CDR1 reads SGHNT; CDR2 reads YYREEE (reference sequence). CDR3 region: CASSALNGPEAFF. Here the CDR3 DNA reads TGTGCCAGCAGCGCATTAAACGGGCCCGAAGCTTTCTTT.

This clone was detected a few times. This sample also contains other DNA sequences that code for the same CDR3. The V call is TRBV11-2, the J call TRBJ1-2; the match to TRBD1 covers 7 bases. The CDR3 totals 13 residues. The V segment lost 5 bases and the J segment 3 bases; nucleotides outside the gene matches: 3. Germline values: CDR1 SGHAT, CDR2 FQNNGV. The CDR3 region is CASSPGQDYGYTF. Written as DNA, the CDR3 is TGTGCCAGCAGCCCAGGACAGGACTATGGCTACACCTTC.

This clone showed up just a few times. The rearrangement joins TRBV11-1 to TRBJ1-2; 7 bases are a match to TRBD1. Losses at the gene ends were 5 bases for V and 5 bases for J; bases not matched to a gene: 11. CDR1 and CDR2 from the germline V gene are SGHAT and FQDESV (reference sequence). This CDR3 contains 15 residues. CDR3 nucleotides: TGTGCCAGCAGCCCTACGGACCAGGGGGGGTATGGCTACACCTTC. It codes for CASSPTDQGGYGYTF.

Turning to this clone: Germline is not matched at one junction end, which may reflect a read error. V gene TRBV7-2 combines with J gene TRBJ1-1; TRBD1 matches 10 bases. The CDR3 is 16 residues long. Germline CDR1 and CDR2: SGHTA and FQGNSA. The CDR3 spells CASSLNPLNTGQGTSF. The CDR3 nucleotides read TGTGCCAGCAGCTTAAATCCCCTCAATACGGGACAGGGGACGTCCTTT.

In this sample, this clone turned up a few times. The rearrangement links TRBV5-1 to TRBJ2-5; D may be TRBD1 or TRBD2 (5 bases each). CDR3 length: 15 residues. Germline CDR1 and CDR2: SGHRS and YFSETQ. The V gene lost 1 base and the J gene lost 4 bases, with 14 bases spanning the gap. The CDR3 sequence is CASSLLGESIETQYF. For the CDR3, the DNA is TGCGCCAGCAGCTTGTTGGGGGAGAGTATAGAGACCCAGTACTTC. The variable domain in full, completed from reference TRBV5-1 and TRBJ2-5, reads KAGVTQTPRYLIKTRGQQVTLSCSPISGHRSVSWYQQTPGQGLQFLFEYFSETQRNKGNFPGRFSGRQFSNSRSEMNVSTLELGDSALYLCASSLLGESIETQYFGPGTRLLVL.

This clone was detected only a few times. This rearrangement joins TRBV6-1 to TRBJ2-2; D possibly corresponds to TRBD1 (7 bases). This CDR3 spans 17 amino acids. CDR1 and CDR2 (germline): MNHNS, SASEGT. Trimming took 4 bases from V and 4 from J, leaving 19 bases between them. As DNA, the CDR3 is TGTGCCAGCAGTGTCCTCTCAGGGGGAGCGGGCACCGGGGAGCTGTTTTTT. Its translation: CASSVLSGGAGTGELFF.

V usage is TRBV11-3 and J usage is TRBJ2-7, with TRBD2 matching over 13 bases. CDR1 is SGHNT, CDR2 YENEEA, per germline. The V segment lost 8 bases and the J segment 7 bases; nucleotides outside the gene matches: 11. CDR3 size: 15 residues. CDR3 loop: CASSFQGLAGEEQYF. Here the CDR3 DNA reads TGTGCCAGCTCTTTTCAAGGACTAGCGGGAGAAGAGCAGTACTTC.

This clone appeared a few times. V usage is TRBV29-1 and J usage is TRBJ2-3, with 9 bases identical to TRBD1. Trimming at V came to 7 bases and at J to 2 bases, leaving 4 bases not matched to a gene. This CDR3 comprises 13 residues. In germline, CDR1 is SQVTM, CDR2 ANQGSEA. This chain's CDR3 is CSGRTGVTDTQYF. The CDR3 DNA is TGCAGCGGCCGGACAGGGGTCACAGATACGCAGTATTTT.

The chain is built from TRBV6-1 and TRBJ2-2, with 8 bases lining up with TRBD2. Germline CDR1 is MNHNS and CDR2 is SASEGT. Germline trimming cut 6 bases from V and 5 bases from J; bases unmatched to any gene: 5. The CDR3 spans 14 residues. CDR3 in DNA: TGTGCCAGCAGCGGGGGACTAGAGACCGGGGAGCTGTTTTTT. Translating it yields CASSGGLETGELFF.

The CDR3 DNA follows: TGTGCCAGCAGCTTAGATCATCAGGGCGGCTACACCTTC. Its protein is CASSLDHQGGYTF. This chain joins TRBV11-2 and TRBJ1-2; D possibly corresponds to TRBD1 (5 bases). The germline V and J ends were trimmed by 0 bases and 8 bases, with 10 bases remaining between them. CDR1 is SGHAT and CDR2 is FQNNGV in the germline V gene. This CDR3 comprises 13 residues.

This clone has a handful of counts. The chain combines TRBV2 with TRBJ1-1; possible D gene TRBD1, 5 bases. CDR3 length: 13 residues. Germline values: CDR1 SNHLY, CDR2 FYNNEI. Trimming took 1 base from V and 3 from J, leaving 6 bases between them. CDR3: CASSEEGHTEAFF. The CDR3 DNA reads as TGTGCCAGCAGTGAAGAGGGGCACACTGAAGCTTTCTTT.

The chain employs TRBV6-5 and TRBJ1-5; D is possibly TRBD1 (5 bases). Trimming pared 7 bases from V and 2 bases from J, leaving 9 bases between. There are 13 residues in the CDR3. Germline CDR1 and CDR2: MNHEY and SVGAGI. CDR3 amino acids: CASTRGGNQPQHF. The CDR3 DNA reads TGTGCCAGCACGCGAGGGGGCAATCAGCCCCAGCATTTT.

The gene calls are TRBV18 and TRBJ2-7; D possibly matches TRBD1 or TRBD2 (5 bases each). Trimming removed 6 bases at V and 2 bases at J, with 20 bases between. The germline V gene encodes CDR1 KGHSH and CDR2 LQKENI. The CDR3 sequence is 16 residues long. CDR3 sequence (DNA): TGTGCCAGCTCTCGGGGACGCCGAACCCCCCCCTACGAGCAGTACTTC. Translation gives CASSRGRRTPPYEQYF.

V is TRBV4-1 and J is TRBJ2-5; the match to TRBD1 covers 10 bases. Germline loops: CDR1 MGHRA, CDR2 YSYEKL. The CDR3 runs 16 residues. The V gene end was trimmed by 3 bases and the J gene end by 11 bases; junction bases not matched to a gene: 15. CDR3 in amino acids: CASSQISGTGAREQYF. The CDR3 coding sequence is TGCGCCAGCAGCCAGATCTCCGGGACAGGGGCGAGGGAGCAGTACTTC.

In nucleotides, the CDR3 is TGTGCCAGCAGCCAAGAACCTCTAGCGGCCTACGAGCAGTACTTC. Encoded protein: CASSQEPLAAYEQYF. The genes are TRBV5-4 and TRBJ2-7; 7 bases fit TRBD2. J was trimmed by 2 bases and V by 4 bases; bases with no gene match: 9. The CDR3 covers 15 residues. CDR1 SGHNT and CDR2 YYREEE come from the germline V gene (reference sequence).

The genes are TRBV6-1 and TRBJ2-3; 9 bases align to TRBD2. From germline, CDR1 is MNHNS and CDR2 SASEGT. The CDR3 runs to 17 residues. With V trimmed by 1 base and J by 4 bases, 9 bases remained unmatched. The CDR3 DNA follows: TGTGCCAGCAGTGAAGTCGGGGGCGGGAGGGGTTCAGATACGCAGTATTTT. Translating gives CASSEVGGGRGSDTQYF.

V is TRBV18 and J is TRBJ2-3, with 11 bases identical to TRBD2. The CDR3 length is 17 residues. V dropped 1 base and J dropped 3; count of bases not matched to a gene: 6. Germline V gene sequence: CDR1 KGHSH, CDR2 LQKENI. The CDR3 here is CASSPLAGGPWTDTQYF. The CDR3 DNA follows: TGTGCCAGCTCACCACTAGCGGGAGGGCCCTGGACAGATACGCAGTATTTT.

The J gene is TRBJ2-7, the V gene TRBV28; D might be TRBD1 (5 bases). This CDR3 region has 13 residues. Germline CDR1 is MDHEN and CDR2 is SYDVKM. Trimming left V 6 bases short and J 3 bases short, with 12 bases between. The CDR3 nucleotides are TGTGCCAGCAGCCGGACACCCCTCTACGAGCAGTACTTC. It is translated as CASSRTPLYEQYF.

The chain combines TRBV19 with TRBJ2-3, with 7 nucleotides matching TRBD2. This CDR3 has 14 amino acids. Germline V lookup: CDR1 LNHDA, CDR2 SQIVND (reference sequence). V trimming: 7 bases; J trimming: 3 bases; junction bases outside the gene matches: 7. CDR3 region: CASIQRGETDTQYF. The CDR3 DNA reads as TGTGCCAGTATCCAACGGGGGGAGACAGATACGCAGTATTTT.

The chain joins TRBV4-1 to TRBJ2-5; D gene ambiguous. Per the germline V gene, CDR1 is MGHRA and CDR2 is YSYEKL. V lost 4 bases and J 1 base, leaving 7 bases between the germline ends. The CDR3 consists of 13 residues. CDR3 in DNA: TGCGCCAGCAGCCGGGCAGGCCAAGAGACCCAGTACTTC. Residues: CASSRAGQETQYF.

The V call is TRBV2, the J call TRBJ2-3; TRBD2 might be the D (5 bases). Germline CDR1 and CDR2: SNHLY and FYNNEI. The V end lost 7 bases, the J end lost 2 bases, and 7 bases lay between the germline ends. CDR3 length equals 12 residues. CDR3: CASKADTDTQYF. CDR3 bases: TGTGCCAGCAAAGCGGACACAGATACGCAGTATTTT.

The chain joins TRBV5-1 to TRBJ1-2, with a weak D call TRBD1 (5 bases). The CDR3 is made up of 16 amino acids. Germline-derived CDR1 and CDR2 are SGHRS and YFSETQ. Trimming left V 4 bases short and J 8 bases short, with 24 bases between. CDR3 nucleotide sequence: TGCGCCAGCAGCCTAGGGTCGGCAGGACATACGGGGGGCTACACCTTC. Protein product: CASSLGSAGHTGGYTF.

This sequence joins TRBV15 and TRBJ2-6, with D perhaps matching TRBD2 (5 bases). The V end was cut by 5 bases, the J end by 0 bases, with 20 bases between. The CDR3 runs to 19 residues. The germline V gene has CDR1 LNHNV and CDR2 YYDKDF (reference sequence). CDR3 residues: CATSPPRAGVLSGANVLTF. CDR3 coding DNA: TGTGCCACCAGCCCCCCAAGGGCGGGCGTTCTCTCTGGGGCCAACGTCCTGACTTTC.

About this clone itself: At one of its ends the junction is not consistent with the germline gene, which may arise from a read error. The genes are TRBV7-7 and TRBJ2-7; 11 nucleotides agree with TRBD2. CDR3 length equals 15 residues. CDR1 and CDR2 from the germline V gene are SSHAT and FNYEAQ (reference sequence). In nucleotides, the CDR3 is TGTGCTAGCAGCCCCACTAGCGGGAGTGAATACGAGCAGTACTTC. It yields the protein CASSPTSGSEYEQYF.

The chain couples TRBV7-9 to TRBJ2-5; D is ambiguous. V lost 8 bases and J 5 bases, leaving 12 bases between the germline ends. Per germline, CDR1 SEHNR and CDR2 FQNEAQ (reference sequence). CDR3 length: 12 amino acids. The CDR3 region has the DNA TGTGCCAGCGGGGAAGTGGGGGAGACCCAGTACTTC. Its protein product is CASGEVGETQYF.

The chain carries TRBV10-3 and TRBJ1-1; TRBD1 is a possible D gene (5 bases). The CDR3 covers 13 residues. With 7 bases removed from V and 8 bases from J, the gap between germline ends came to 17 bases. CDR1 ENHRY and CDR2 SYGVKD come from the germline V gene. The CDR3 coding sequence is TGTGCCATCACGAAGACAGAAAAAGCGGAAGCTTTCTTT. Translated, it gives CAITKTEKAEAFF.

The sample holds a few counts of this clone. The CDR3: CASSHSPGTGGKAGYTF. The CDR3 DNA reads TGCGCCAGCAGCCACTCTCCCGGGACAGGGGGAAAGGCTGGCTACACCTTC. The V gene is TRBV4-1, the J gene TRBJ1-2; 11 bases agree with TRBD1. In germline, CDR1 is MGHRA, CDR2 YSYEKL. There are 17 residues in the CDR3. After removal of 3 bases from V and 7 bases from J, the junction contained 13 bases not matched to a gene.